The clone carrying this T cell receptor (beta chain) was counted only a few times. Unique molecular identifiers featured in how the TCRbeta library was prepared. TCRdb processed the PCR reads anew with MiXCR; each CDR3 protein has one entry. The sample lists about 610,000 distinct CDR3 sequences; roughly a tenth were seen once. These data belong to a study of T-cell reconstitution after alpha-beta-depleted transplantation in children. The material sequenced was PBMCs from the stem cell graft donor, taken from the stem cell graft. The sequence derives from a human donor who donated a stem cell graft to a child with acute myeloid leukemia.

CDR3 DNA sequence: TGTGCCAGCAGCCAAGGGGAATACCCTTACGAGCAGTACTTC. This encodes CASSQGEYPYEQYF. The chain links TRBV16 to TRBJ2-7; D uncertain. CDR1 is KGHSY and CDR2 is FQNENV in the germline V gene. V shed 2 bases and J shed 4 bases, with 12 bases lying between them. The CDR3 sequence is 14 residues long. Based on the CDR3 plus reference TRBV16 and TRBJ2-7, the full variable domain is GEEVAQTPKHLVRGEGQKAKLYCAPIKGHSYVFWYQQVLKNEFKFLISFQNENVFDETGMPKERFSAKCLPNSPCSLEIQATKLEDSAVYFCASSQGEYPYEQYFGPGTRLTVT.